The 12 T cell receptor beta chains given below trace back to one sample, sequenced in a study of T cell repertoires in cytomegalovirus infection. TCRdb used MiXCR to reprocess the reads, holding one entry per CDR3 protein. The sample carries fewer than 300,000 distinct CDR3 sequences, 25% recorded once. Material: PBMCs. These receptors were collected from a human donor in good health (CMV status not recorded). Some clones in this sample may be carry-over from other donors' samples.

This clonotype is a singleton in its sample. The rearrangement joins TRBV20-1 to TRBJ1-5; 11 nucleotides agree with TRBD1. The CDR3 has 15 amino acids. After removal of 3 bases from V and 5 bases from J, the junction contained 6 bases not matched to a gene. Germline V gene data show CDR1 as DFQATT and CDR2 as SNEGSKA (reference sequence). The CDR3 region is CSASWGTGGDQPQHF. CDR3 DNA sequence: TGCAGTGCTAGTTGGGGGACAGGGGGAGATCAGCCCCAGCATTTT.

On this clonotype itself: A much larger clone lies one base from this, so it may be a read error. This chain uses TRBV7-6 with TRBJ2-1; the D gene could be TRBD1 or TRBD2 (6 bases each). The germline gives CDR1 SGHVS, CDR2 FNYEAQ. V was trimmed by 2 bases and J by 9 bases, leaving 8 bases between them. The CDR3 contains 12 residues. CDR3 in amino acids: CASSLKGGEQFF. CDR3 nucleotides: TGTGCCAGCAGCTTAAAGGGGGGTGAGCAGTTCTTC.

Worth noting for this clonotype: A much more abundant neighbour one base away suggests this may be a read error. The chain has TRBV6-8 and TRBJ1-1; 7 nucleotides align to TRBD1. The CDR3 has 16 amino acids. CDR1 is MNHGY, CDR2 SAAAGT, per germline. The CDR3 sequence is CASRVRDSVGNTEALF. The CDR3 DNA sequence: TGTGCCAGCAGGGTCCGGGACAGCGTTGGGAACACTGAAGCTCTCTTT.

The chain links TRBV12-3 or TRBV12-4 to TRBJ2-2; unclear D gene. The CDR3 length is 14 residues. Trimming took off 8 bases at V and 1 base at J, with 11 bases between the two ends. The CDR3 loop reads CASFSGMNTGELFF. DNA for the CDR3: TGTGCCAGCTTCTCGGGCATGAACACCGGGGAGCTGTTTTTT.

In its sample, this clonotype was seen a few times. The CDR3 here is CASSSDRGPYNEQFF. CDR3 sequence (DNA): TGTGCCAGCAGCTCAGACAGGGGACCATACAATGAGCAGTTCTTC. V gene TRBV11-2 combines with J gene TRBJ2-1; 8 bases map to TRBD1. This CDR3 spans 15 amino acids. Germline V CDR1 and CDR2: SGHAT, FQNNGV. With V trimmed by 4 bases and J by 4 bases, 6 bases remained unmatched. Full variable domain (outside the CDR3, taken from reference TRBV11-2 and TRBJ2-1): EAGVAQSPRYKIIEKRQSVAFWCNPISGHATLYWYQQILGQGPKLLIQFQNNGVVDDSQLPKDRFSAERLKGVDSTLKIQPAKLEDSAVYLCASSSDRGPYNEQFFGPGTRLTVL.

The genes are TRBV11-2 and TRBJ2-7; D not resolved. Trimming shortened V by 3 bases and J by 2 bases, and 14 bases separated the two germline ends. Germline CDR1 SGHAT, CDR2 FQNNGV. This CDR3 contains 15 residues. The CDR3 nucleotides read TGTGCCAGCAGCTTCAGGCAGGCGTCAACCTACGAGCAGTACTTC. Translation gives CASSFRQASTYEQYF.

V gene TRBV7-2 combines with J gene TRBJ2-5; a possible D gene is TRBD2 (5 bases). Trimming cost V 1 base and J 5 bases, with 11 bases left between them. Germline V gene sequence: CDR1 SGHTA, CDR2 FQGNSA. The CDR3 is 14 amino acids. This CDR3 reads CASSLGGRRETQYF. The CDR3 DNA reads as TGTGCCAGCAGCTTAGGAGGGCGTCGGGAGACCCAGTACTTC. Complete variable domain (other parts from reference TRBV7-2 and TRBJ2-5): GAGVSQSPSNKVTEKGKDVELRCDPISGHTALYWYRQSLGQGLEFLIYFQGNSAPDKSGLPSDRFSAERTGGSVSTLTIQRTQQEDSAVYLCASSLGGRRETQYFGPGTRLLVL.

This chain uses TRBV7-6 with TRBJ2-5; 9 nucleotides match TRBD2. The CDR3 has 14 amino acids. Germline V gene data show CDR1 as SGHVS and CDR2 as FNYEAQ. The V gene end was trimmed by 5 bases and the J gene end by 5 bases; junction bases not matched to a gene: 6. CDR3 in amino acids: CASSHRLAGETQYF. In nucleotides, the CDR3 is TGTGCCAGCAGCCACCGGCTAGCGGGGGAGACCCAGTACTTC.

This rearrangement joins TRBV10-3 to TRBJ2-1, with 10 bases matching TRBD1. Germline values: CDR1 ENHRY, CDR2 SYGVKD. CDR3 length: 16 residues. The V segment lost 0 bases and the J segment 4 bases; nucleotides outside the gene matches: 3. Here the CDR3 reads CAISESKGQGYNEQFF. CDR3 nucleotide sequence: TGTGCCATCAGTGAGTCGAAGGGACAGGGGTACAATGAGCAGTTCTTC.

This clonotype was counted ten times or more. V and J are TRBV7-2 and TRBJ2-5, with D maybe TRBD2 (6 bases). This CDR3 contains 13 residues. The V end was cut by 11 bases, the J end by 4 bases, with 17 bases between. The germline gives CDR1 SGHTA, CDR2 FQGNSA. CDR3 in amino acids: CAGGAAGPETQYF. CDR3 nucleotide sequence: TGTGCCGGCGGGGCCGCCGGGCCAGAGACCCAGTACTTC.

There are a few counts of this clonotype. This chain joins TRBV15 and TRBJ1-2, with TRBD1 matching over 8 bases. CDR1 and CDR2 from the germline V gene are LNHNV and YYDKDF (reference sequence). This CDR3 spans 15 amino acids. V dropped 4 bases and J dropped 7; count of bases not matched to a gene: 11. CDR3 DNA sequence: TGTGCCACCAGCACATCGGACAGGGCCAAGGGTGGCTACACCTTC. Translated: CATSTSDRAKGGYTF. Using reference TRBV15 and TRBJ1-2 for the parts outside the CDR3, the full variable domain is DAMVIQNPRYQVTQFGKPVTLSCSQTLNHNVMYWYQQKSSQAPKLLFHYYDKDFNNEADTPDNFQSRRPNTSFCFLDIRSPGLGDTAMYLCATSTSDRAKGGYTFGSGTRLTVV.

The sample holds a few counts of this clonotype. Written as DNA, the CDR3 is TGTGCCATCAGTGAGCGACAGCCTTTGGATCAGCCCCAGCATTTT. Amino acids: CAISERQPLDQPQHF. V usage is TRBV10-3 and J usage is TRBJ1-5; the D gene is possibly TRBD1 (5 bases). The V gene lost 2 bases and the J gene lost 5 bases, with 13 bases spanning the gap. Germline CDR1 and CDR2: ENHRY and SYGVKD. The CDR3 extends over 15 amino acids.